Here is one T cell receptor (beta chain) with its context. Its target antigen remains unknown. No qualities accompany the bases; no much larger clone lies one base away. The sample comes from a study of cytomegalovirus exposure and HLA in healthy donors (dated by TCRdb to the late 2010s). Study-wide context: According to an earlier analysis of 450 to 650 of the donors, about 179 million T cells yielded 117 million unique TCR beta sequences and around 300 Gb of sequence data. Genome-wide SNP genotypes for about three fifths of the roughly 670 donors were used in a later genetic analysis, which treated that subset as a discovery cohort. Roughly 5 DR-DQ haplotypes were treated as single units for association and clustering because of strong linkage in the cohort. Among the roughly 370 genotyped donors, about 83% belonged to the genetic ancestry cluster associated with self-reported Caucasian donors. In addition to the first cohort of approximately 670 subjects, a separate validation cohort of approximately 130 different subjects was used. The aim of the study was to test whether cataloging public T cell receptors could identify signatures of past pathogen exposure. Using immunosequencing, the study profiled T cell repertoires from around 670 subjects and related those repertoires to cytomegalovirus serostatus. All discovery cohort repertoires had been generated on a single sequencing platform. Class I and class II HLA loci were covered by the typing at four-digit resolution. High-throughput TCR immunosequencing, statistical association of individual TCRs with disease status, and machine learning were combined to predict cytomegalovirus infection status. An early release that covered about 640 HLA-typed donors contained about 290 gigabases of sequencing data and roughly 84 million unique TCR sequences. Donor age, sex, ethnicity and CMV serostatus were collected together with the repertoire data. Rather than drawing on any new phenotypic data, the later analysis identified candidate immune exposures from TCR beta sequences and the way those sequences occurred across donors. A later analysis re-analyzed previously published TCR beta repertoires from about 600 donors and added high-resolution HLA genotyping to study TCR occurrence patterns. An earlier analysis of 587 of the donors used high-throughput TCR beta sequencing to judge whether each TCR beta V gene segment behaved as functional or pseudogenic. Among some 400 genotyped donors of the cohort, an average of around 240,000 unique TCR beta nucleotide sequences was sequenced per donor, of which about 18% were non-productive. Typing coverage varied by locus: roughly 629-630 donors for A, B, C, DRB1 and DQB1; about 520 for DQA1; about 590 for DPA1; roughly 450 for DPB1. Results and caveats for the whole study, not just this receptor: Some IMGT-functional V segments, including TRBV6-2 and TRBV6-3, could not be distinguished by the 87-base-pair reads and were therefore excluded. Across donors, most TCR sequences were observed very rarely, whereas some public TCRs were present in many individuals. Several of the top co-occurrence clusters appeared to be linked to parvovirus B19, influenza, CMV and Epstein-Barr virus, according to a later analysis. The sequencing pipeline was judged likely to have produced a cluster of highly shared sequence variants as a technical artifact. Because HLA typing was missing for some donors at each locus, association tests included only the typed subset. A further reported finding was that TCR beta sequences accurately predicted the HLA-A and HLA-B alleles for most subjects in the first cohort. In this cohort, only TCR beta chains were sequenced, and detectable features were limited by the absence of alpha or paired-chain data. An earlier analysis of approximately 500 of the donors showed that most TCR beta V segments appeared in productive rearrangements either about 87% or about 30% of the time, which broadly matched IMGT annotations. Correlated functional status among segregating V segments might reflect linkage disequilibrium, but an unknown experimental factor could not be ruled out. Assigning TCR associations to individual alleles was difficult when HLA alleles, especially DR and DQ, strongly co-occurred. Roughly uniform sequencing depth across donors was assumed in presence/absence analyses, although this assumption may not hold. A total of some 180 TCR beta chains were listed by the study as associated with cytomegalovirus. According to a later analysis, TCR association rates differed among HLA loci, with DRB1 alleles showing the most associated TCRs and HLA-C alleles showing the fewest. The only immune exposure information available for the cohort was CMV serostatus. In a later analysis, some 18,000 TCR beta sequences were associated with specific HLA alleles at a false discovery rate of 0.05. In a later analysis, HLA-associated TCR beta chains were found to be more clonally expanded and to have lower generation probabilities than equally common non-associated chains. The classifier was reported to diagnose cytomegalovirus status with high specificity and sensitivity in both the original and validation cohorts. An association between a missense DCLRE1C variant and V-gene and J-gene trimming of TCR beta chains was found in a later genetic analysis and replicated in an independent cohort. Because counts were too low, approximately 15 rarely observed V segments, including chromosome 9 orphons, were excluded from the earlier analysis of about 500 of the donors. According to a later analysis, most CMV-associated TCR beta chains appeared to be HLA-restricted, and the HLA associations seemed to be driven largely by CMV exposure. According to a later genetic analysis, donors in an Asian-associated ancestry cluster had fewer N-insertions in productive TCRs than the approximately 690-donor mean. A few of the identified cytomegalovirus-associated TCR beta chains were confirmed in vitro to be specific for cytomegalovirus antigens. It was suggested by the authors that the approach could potentially be generalized to other disease states and immunological phenotypes.

The cohort was made up of 666 healthy bone marrow donors. At the time of sampling, every cohort member was nominally healthy, though immune exposures that went unrecorded were likely present. The donor tested CMV seropositive and was one of the 289 seropositive cohort members. Every donor gave a peripheral blood sample, and the peripheral blood mononuclear cells from that sample were used for TCR beta sequencing. Genomic DNA was extracted from the blood cell samples with the Qiagen DNeasy Blood Extraction Kit. The germline V end is reduced by 6 bases and the J end by 0 bases; junction bases left unmatched: 9. Taken from the germline V gene (reference sequence), the CDR1 and CDR2 loops are WNHNN and SYGVQD. Including the terminal cysteine and phenylalanine, the CDR3 comprises 16 residues. The only DNA kept is the CDR3, 48 bases in frame from the first base. Receptor amplification or capture employed the immunoSEQ multiplex PCR assay. The multiplex PCR relied on a mix of 60 forward primers for TCR Vbeta segments and 13 reverse primers for TCR Jbeta segments. The CDR3 region of rearranged TCR beta genes was amplified from genomic DNA with a multiplex PCR assay. The Illumina HiSeq System was used to sequence the amplified TCR beta libraries as 87-base-pair reads. In the source study's methods: A later analysis tallied tens of millions of unique TCR beta chains across the 700 or so repertoires, and roughly 11 million of those chains were shared by two or more donors. Raw reads were error-corrected and collapsed into unique sequences with a nearest-neighbor algorithm that merged closely related sequences to remove PCR and sequencing errors. V, D and J gene segments were assigned by aligning CDR3 sequences to IMGT reference sequences. For a sequence to be retained, a match of at least six nucleotides was required to both a V gene segment and a J gene segment. A rearrangement counted as productive if the CDR3 had no stop codons and remained in frame with V and J, and every other rearrangement counted as non-productive. CDR3 was defined by IMGT convention, running from the second conserved V-encoded cysteine to the conserved J-encoded phenylalanine. Sequences without an unambiguous match to a single V gene segment were excluded from the earlier analysis of 587 of the donors. An earlier analysis of 587 of the donors called V segments functional above 56.7% productive rearrangements and segregating when the between-donor standard deviation exceeded 5%. To diagnose cytomegalovirus status from the catalog of TCR beta chain sequences, a statistical classification framework was built. A later analysis assigned V and J genes by comparing TCR nucleotide sequences with IMGT/GENE-DB human TR gene sequences. Using the TCRdist pipeline, a later analysis assigned CDR3 sequences along with most-parsimonious VDJ recombination scenarios. In a later analysis, every TCR beta chain was defined by the combination of its CDR3 amino acid sequence and its V-gene family, and reads without a unique V-gene family were dropped. In a later analysis, 500 to 650 highly shared, low-generation-probability nucleotide sequences were removed to address suspected cross-contamination and a sequencing artifact. In a later analysis, a clonal expansion index for each public chain was calculated from normalized within-repertoire ranks of inferred template counts. In a later analysis, generation probabilities were computed using a VDJ recombination model fitted to out-of-frame rearrangements, and the results were checked against IGoR. In a later analysis, TCR-TCR, TCR-HLA and TCR-CMV co-occurrence was scored with hypergeometric tests, and a repertoire-size bias correction was applied to TCR pairs. In a later analysis, false discovery rates were estimated by permuting HLA or CMV assignments 20 times. In a later analysis, co-occurring TCRs were grouped with DBSCAN, and TCRdist sequence similarity was added when clustering was performed within HLA-allele-positive subsets. Repertoires with fewer than 30,000 or more than 120,000 public chains were left out of co-occurrence clustering, as were about five repertoires with anomalous nucleotide sharing. TCRdb mirrors the immuneACCESS table, restricted to in-frame sequences. Some clones are absent from its copies; in checked studies, under half trace to an unresolved V gene, and the reason for the others is unknown. The V and J calls and the clone size are those of that table, but D and trimming were determined from the DNA. This sample holds about 160,000 clones; just under 80% were observed only once. Approximately 6.8% of the sample belongs to the ten largest clones.

The rearranged chain carries TRBV10-1 and TRBJ1-1, and TRBD1 aligns with 8 junction nucleotides. The source material was PBMCs. The clonotype originates from a woman aged 40 to 50 in good health and CMV-seropositive. This receptor has the CDR3 CASRPIRGQVNTEAFF. The DNA sequence follows: TGCGCCAGCAGACCGATTCGGGGACAGGTGAACACTGAAGCTTTCTTT.